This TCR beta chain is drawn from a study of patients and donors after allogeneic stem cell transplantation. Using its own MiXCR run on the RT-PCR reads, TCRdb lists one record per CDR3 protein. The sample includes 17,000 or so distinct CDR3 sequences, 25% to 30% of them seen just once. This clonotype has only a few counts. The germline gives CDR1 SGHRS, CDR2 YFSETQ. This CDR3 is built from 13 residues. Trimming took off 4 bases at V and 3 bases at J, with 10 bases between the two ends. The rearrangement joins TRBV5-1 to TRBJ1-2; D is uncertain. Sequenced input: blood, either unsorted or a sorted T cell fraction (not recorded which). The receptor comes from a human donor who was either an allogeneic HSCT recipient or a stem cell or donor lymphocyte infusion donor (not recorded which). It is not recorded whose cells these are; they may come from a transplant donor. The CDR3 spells CASSPSRDYGYTF. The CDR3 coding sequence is TGCGCCAGCAGCCCAAGCCGGGACTATGGCTACACCTTC.